This T cell receptor (beta chain) derives from a study of T cell responses to AZD1222 COVID-19 vaccine. Only in-frame clones appear in the TCRdb table, and some are missing; sequencing was by immunoSEQ multiplex PCR. The sample comprises about 88,000 clones, about 90% of which are singletons, and 5% to 5.5% rests with the top ten. Germline V gene data show CDR1 as SEHNR and CDR2 as FQNEAQ (reference sequence). This CDR3 contains 14 residues. Sequencing used peripheral blood, obtained on day 0 of AZD1222 vaccination. This TCR derives from an adult in good health. The rearrangement joins TRBV7-9 to TRBJ2-2; the D gene is possibly TRBD2 (5 bases). The CDR3 region is CATLREENTGELFF. CDR3 nucleotides: TGTGCTACCCTCCGGGAAGAGAACACCGGGGAGCTGTTTTTT.